This TCR beta chain was sequenced for a study of blood T cell repertoires in COVID-19. Whole-study context: The study drew acute and convalescent COVID-19 samples from the United States, Italy and Spain.

In the authors' methods: Estimation of nucleated cell counts was performed using reference gene primer amplification. Method: immunoSEQ multiplex PCR; TCRdb's copy keeps in-frame clones and lacks some. The V and J calls and clone size are taken from that table; D and trimming were inferred from the DNA. The sample yields 150,000 to 200,000 clones, around 84% seen once. The germline CDR1 and CDR2 sequences are SNHLY and FYNNEI. Trimming stripped 1 base from V and 6 bases from J, with 12 bases between. The CDR3 has 14 amino acids. The chain links TRBV2 to TRBJ1-2, with D tentatively TRBD1 (5 bases). The sample was PBMCs or T cells enriched from blood (not recorded which). This receptor was identified in a man aged 45-60 years who had recovered from COVID-19. DNA of the CDR3: TGTGCCAGCAGTGAAGACAGGCGGTCTGATGGCTACACCTTC. This sequence encodes CASSEDRRSDGYTF.